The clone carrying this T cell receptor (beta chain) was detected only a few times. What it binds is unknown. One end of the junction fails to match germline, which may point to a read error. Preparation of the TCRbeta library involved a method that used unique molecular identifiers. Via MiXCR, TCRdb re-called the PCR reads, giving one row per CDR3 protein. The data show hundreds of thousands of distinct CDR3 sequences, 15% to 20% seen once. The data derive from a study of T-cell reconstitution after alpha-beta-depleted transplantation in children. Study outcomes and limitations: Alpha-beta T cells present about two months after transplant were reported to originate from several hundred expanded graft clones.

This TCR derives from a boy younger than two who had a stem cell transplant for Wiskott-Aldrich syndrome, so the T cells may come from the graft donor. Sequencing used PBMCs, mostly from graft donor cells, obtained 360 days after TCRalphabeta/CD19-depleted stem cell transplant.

CDR3 bases: TGCGCCAGCAGCGGTTTCCGGGACTCCGACAATGAGCAGTTCTTC. Protein: CASSGFRDSDNEQFF. The genes are TRBV5-1 and TRBJ2-1; TRBD2 is a possible D gene (6 bases). Germline V CDR1 and CDR2: SGHRS, YFSETQ. The CDR3 loop spans 15 amino acids.